This T cell receptor (beta chain) was documented in a study of blood T cell repertoires in COVID-19. Across the whole study: There were acute and convalescent COVID-19 samples, and they came from the United States, Italy and Spain. T cells, B-cell-depleted T cells, or PBMCs supplied cDNA or gDNA.

Patients of the Seattle cohort, enrolled during active infection, were followed longitudinally. Per the study methods: Estimation of nucleated cell counts was performed using reference gene primer amplification. Libraries were prepared by immunoSEQ multiplex PCR; TCRdb keeps only in-frame clonotypes and omits some of them. The D gene and trimming were derived from the DNA, and the V and J assignments and clone size from that table. The table has 200,000 or so clones, roughly 79% seen once. The TCR comes from an elderly woman with COVID-19, enrolled during active disease. Sequencing was performed on peripheral blood.

The CDR3 region is CASSIRDRGYTGELFF. CDR3 sequence (DNA): TGTGCCAGCAGCATCCGGGACAGGGGCTACACCGGGGAGCTGTTTTTT. The V gene is TRBV5-6, the J gene TRBJ2-2; TRBD1 matches 10 bases. V lost 4 bases, J lost 3 bases, and 6 bases stayed unmatched. The CDR3 sequence is 16 residues long. Germline V CDR1 and CDR2: SGHDT, YYEEEE.